Sequencing of this T cell receptor beta chain was carried out in a study of yellow fever vaccine responses in identical twins. Study conclusions and caveats: Twins showed a vaccine T cell response that reportedly seemed partly convergent, partly personalized.

V lost 2 bases and J lost 2, with 12 bases in between. This CDR3 spans 15 amino acids. CDR1 MNHNS and CDR2 SASEGT come from the germline V gene. Concerning this clonotype: The antigen remains unidentified.

MiXCR was run by TCRdb on the RT-PCR reads, yielding one entry per CDR3 protein. The table lists some 20,000 distinct CDR3 sequences, 60% to 85% of them singletons. The chain has TRBV6-1 and TRBJ1-2; no definite D call. Sequences were derived from T cells from blood (PBMCs), unsorted or a sorted subset (not recorded which), sampled before or after yellow fever vaccination (not recorded which). The sequence derives from a woman between 18 and 29 years old who received the yellow fever vaccine. CDR3 DNA sequence: TGTGCCAGCAGTGAAAAGGCCGGACCCAACTATGGCTACACCTTC. This gives the protein CASSEKAGPNYGYTF.